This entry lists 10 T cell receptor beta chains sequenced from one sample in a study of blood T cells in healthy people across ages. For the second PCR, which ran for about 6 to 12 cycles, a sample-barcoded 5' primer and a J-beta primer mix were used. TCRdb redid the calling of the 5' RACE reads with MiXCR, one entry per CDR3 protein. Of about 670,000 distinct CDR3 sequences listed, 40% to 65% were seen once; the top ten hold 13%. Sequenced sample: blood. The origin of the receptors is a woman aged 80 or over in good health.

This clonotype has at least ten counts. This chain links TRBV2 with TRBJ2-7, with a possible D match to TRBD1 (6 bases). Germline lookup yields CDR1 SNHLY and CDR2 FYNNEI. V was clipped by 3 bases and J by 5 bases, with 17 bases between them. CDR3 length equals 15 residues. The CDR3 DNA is TGTGCCAGCAGTGAGCAGGGGACCTATCCTAACGAGCAGTACTTC. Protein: CASSEQGTYPNEQYF. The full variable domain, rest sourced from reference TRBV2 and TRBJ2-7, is EPEVTQTPSHQVTQMGQEVILRCVPISNHLYFYWYRQILGQKVEFLVSFYNNEISEKSEIFDDQFSVERPDGSNFTLKIRSTKLEDSAMYFCASSEQGTYPNEQYFGPGTRLTVT.

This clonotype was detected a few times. The CDR3 DNA reads TGTGCCAGCAGTGGCCCGGGACAGAATCAGCCCCAGCATTTT. It translates to CASSGPGQNQPQHF. The chain carries TRBV12-3 or TRBV12-4 and TRBJ1-5, with 7 bases fitting TRBD1. Losses at the gene ends were 5 bases for V and 4 bases for J; bases not matched to a gene: 5. The CDR3 covers 14 residues.

In nucleotides, the CDR3 is TGTGCCAGCAGCGTATGGCAGGGAAGCGAGCAGTACTTC. Its translation: CASSVWQGSEQYF. The chain combines TRBV9 with TRBJ2-7; a possible D gene is TRBD1 (5 bases). The CDR3 loop spans 13 amino acids. CDR1 is SGDLS, CDR2 YYNGEE, per germline. Trimming pared 1 base from V and 6 bases from J, leaving 11 bases between.

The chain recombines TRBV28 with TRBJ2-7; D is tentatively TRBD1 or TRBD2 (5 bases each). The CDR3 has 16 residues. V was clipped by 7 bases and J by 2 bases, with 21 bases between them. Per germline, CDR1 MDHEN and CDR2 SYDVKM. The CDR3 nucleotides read TGTGCCAGCATAAGTCGCTCGGGGCAGGACCCCTACGAGCAGTACTTC. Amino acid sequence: CASISRSGQDPYEQYF.

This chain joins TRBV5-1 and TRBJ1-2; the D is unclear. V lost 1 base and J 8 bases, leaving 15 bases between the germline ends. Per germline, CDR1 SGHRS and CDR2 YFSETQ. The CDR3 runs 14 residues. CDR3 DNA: TGCGCCAGCAGCTTGTGGTTCAACACGGAGGGCTACACCTTC. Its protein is CASSLWFNTEGYTF. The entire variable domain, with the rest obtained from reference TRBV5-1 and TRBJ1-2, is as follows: KAGVTQTPRYLIKTRGQQVTLSCSPISGHRSVSWYQQTPGQGLQFLFEYFSETQRNKGNFPGRFSGRQFSNSRSEMNVSTLELGDSALYLCASSLWFNTEGYTFGSGTRLTVV.

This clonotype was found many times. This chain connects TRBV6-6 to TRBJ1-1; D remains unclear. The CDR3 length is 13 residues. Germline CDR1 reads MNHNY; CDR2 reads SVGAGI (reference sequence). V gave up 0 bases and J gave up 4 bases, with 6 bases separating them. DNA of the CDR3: TGTGCCAGCAGTTACTCCCAGGTCACTGAAGCTTTCTTT. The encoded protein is CASSYSQVTEAFF.

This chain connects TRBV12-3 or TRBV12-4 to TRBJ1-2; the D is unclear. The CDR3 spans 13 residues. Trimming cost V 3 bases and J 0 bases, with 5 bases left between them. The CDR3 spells CASSFSPNYGYTF. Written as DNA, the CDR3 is TGTGCCAGCAGTTTTTCTCCTAACTATGGCTACACCTTC.

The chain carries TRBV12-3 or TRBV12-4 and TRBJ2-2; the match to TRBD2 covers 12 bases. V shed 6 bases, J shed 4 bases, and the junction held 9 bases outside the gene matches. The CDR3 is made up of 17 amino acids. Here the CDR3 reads CASRPGLAGRITGELFF. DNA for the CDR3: TGTGCCAGCAGACCTGGACTAGCGGGAAGGATCACCGGGGAGCTGTTTTTT.

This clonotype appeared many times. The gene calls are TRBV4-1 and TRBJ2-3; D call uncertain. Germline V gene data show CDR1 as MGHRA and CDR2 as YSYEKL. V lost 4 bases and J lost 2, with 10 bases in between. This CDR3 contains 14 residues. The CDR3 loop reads CASSRELFTDTQYF. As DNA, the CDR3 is TGCGCCAGCAGCCGAGAGCTATTCACAGATACGCAGTATTTT.

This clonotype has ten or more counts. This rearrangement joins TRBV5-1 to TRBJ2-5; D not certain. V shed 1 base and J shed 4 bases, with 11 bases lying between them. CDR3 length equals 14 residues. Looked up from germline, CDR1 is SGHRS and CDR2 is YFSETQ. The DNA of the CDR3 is TGCGCCAGCAGCTTGTTTGACCCTCGAGAGACCCAGTACTTC. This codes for CASSLFDPRETQYF.